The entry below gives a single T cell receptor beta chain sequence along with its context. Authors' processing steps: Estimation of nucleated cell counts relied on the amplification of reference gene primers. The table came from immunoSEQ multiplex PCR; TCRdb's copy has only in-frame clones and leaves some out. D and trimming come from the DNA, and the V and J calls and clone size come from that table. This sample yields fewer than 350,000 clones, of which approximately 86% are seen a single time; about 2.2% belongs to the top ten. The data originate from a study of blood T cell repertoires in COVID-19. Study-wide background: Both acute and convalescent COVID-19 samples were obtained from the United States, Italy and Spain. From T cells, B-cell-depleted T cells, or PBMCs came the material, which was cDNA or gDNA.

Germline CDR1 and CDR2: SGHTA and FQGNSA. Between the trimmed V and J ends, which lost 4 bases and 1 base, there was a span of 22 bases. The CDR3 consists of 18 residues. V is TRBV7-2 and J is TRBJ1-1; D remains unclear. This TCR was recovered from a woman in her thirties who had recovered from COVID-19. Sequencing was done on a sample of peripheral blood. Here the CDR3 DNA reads TGTGCCAGCAGCTCCCGCCACCCCTACCTCCGAGGGAACACTGAAGCTTTCTTT. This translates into CASSSRHPYLRGNTEAFF. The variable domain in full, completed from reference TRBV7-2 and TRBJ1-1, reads GAGVSQSPSNKVTEKGKDVELRCDPISGHTALYWYRQSLGQGLEFLIYFQGNSAPDKSGLPSDRFSAERTGGSVSTLTIQRTQQEDSAVYLCASSSRHPYLRGNTEAFFGQGTRLTVV.